The 7 T cell receptor beta chains below come from one sample, sequenced in a study of cytomegalovirus exposure and HLA in healthy donors (TCRdb year 2017). The library was produced with the immunoSEQ multiplex PCR assay. A mixture of 60 forward primers for TCR Vbeta segments and 13 reverse primers for TCR Jbeta segments was used in the multiplex PCR. TCRdb obtained this table from immuneACCESS and retained in-frame rearrangements with V and J assigned. These tables miss some clones; where compared with another copy, unresolved V genes account for less than half of the shortfall, and the remainder is unexplained. This sample gives around 120,000 clones in total; 80% of them show up just once. About 2.6% of the sample belongs to the ten largest clones. Material for sequencing was PBMCs. The receptors here all came from a man aged 25-40 years in good health and CMV-seronegative.

This clone was recorded only once. V and J are TRBV6-5 and TRBJ1-1, with D maybe TRBD1 (6 bases). V was trimmed by 6 bases and J by 5 bases, leaving 13 bases between them. In germline, CDR1 is MNHEY, CDR2 SVGAGI. This CDR3 has 13 residues. CDR3 nucleotides: TGTGCCAGCAGGGTCGTAGGGGGAACTGAAGCTTTCTTT. Translation gives CASRVVGGTEAFF.

This sequence joins TRBV11-3 and TRBJ2-3; 8 nucleotides align to TRBD2. Losses at the gene ends were 4 bases for V and 4 bases for J; bases not matched to a gene: 10. Germline V gives CDR1 SGHNT, CDR2 YENEEA. There are 16 residues in the CDR3. The CDR3 DNA follows: TGTGCCAGCAGCTCCGCCGGGACTAGTTTGTCAGATACGCAGTATTTT. Amino acid sequence: CASSSAGTSLSDTQYF.

This chain uses TRBV9 with TRBJ1-1; D possibly corresponds to TRBD1 (6 bases). V was shortened by 4 bases and J by 0 bases, with 13 bases between the two germline ends. The V gene's germline CDR1 is SGDLS and CDR2 YYNGEE. This CDR3 spans 15 amino acids. CDR3 DNA: TGTGCCAGCAGCACCTTTGGGGGCATGAACACTGAAGCTTTCTTT. This sequence encodes CASSTFGGMNTEAFF.

The V gene is TRBV28, the J gene TRBJ1-4; maybe TRBD1 (6 bases). With 7 bases removed from V and 8 bases from J, the gap between germline ends came to 20 bases. Germline CDR1 is MDHEN and CDR2 is SYDVKM. The CDR3 has 15 residues. Here the CDR3 DNA reads TGTGCCAGCAAACGAGGGGGTTTAAGTAGCGAAAAACTGTTTTTT. Encoded protein: CASKRGGLSSEKLFF.

This sequence joins TRBV5-1 and TRBJ2-4, with D possibly TRBD2 on 6 matching bases. Germline loops: CDR1 SGHRS, CDR2 YFSETQ. The germline V and J ends were trimmed by 1 base and 0 bases, with 8 bases remaining between them. CDR3 length: 15 amino acids. The CDR3 DNA follows: TGCGCCAGCAGCTTGTCCGGGGGAGCCAAAAACATTCAGTACTTC. This gives the protein CASSLSGGAKNIQYF.

This clone was seen a few times. One junction end does not reproduce the germline sequence, and a read error may be involved. The rearrangement links TRBV29-1 to TRBJ2-1, with 14 bases aligning to TRBD2. The CDR3 runs to 14 residues. Per germline, CDR1 SQVTM and CDR2 ANQGSEA. CDR3: CGVDGTSGSCEQFF. The CDR3 DNA is TGCGGCGTTGACGGGACTAGCGGGAGTTGTGAGCAGTTCTTC.

With respect to this clone: At one end, the junction sequence differs from germline, possibly due to a read error. The V gene is TRBV6-6, the J gene TRBJ1-1, with D possibly matching TRBD1 (6 bases). The CDR3 runs 15 residues. CDR1 MNHNY and CDR2 SVGAGI come from the germline V gene (reference sequence). The CDR3, as DNA: TGTGCCTCCCGGGACACACGCACATTGAACCCTGAAGCTTTCTTT. Amino acid sequence: CASRDTRTLNPEAFF.